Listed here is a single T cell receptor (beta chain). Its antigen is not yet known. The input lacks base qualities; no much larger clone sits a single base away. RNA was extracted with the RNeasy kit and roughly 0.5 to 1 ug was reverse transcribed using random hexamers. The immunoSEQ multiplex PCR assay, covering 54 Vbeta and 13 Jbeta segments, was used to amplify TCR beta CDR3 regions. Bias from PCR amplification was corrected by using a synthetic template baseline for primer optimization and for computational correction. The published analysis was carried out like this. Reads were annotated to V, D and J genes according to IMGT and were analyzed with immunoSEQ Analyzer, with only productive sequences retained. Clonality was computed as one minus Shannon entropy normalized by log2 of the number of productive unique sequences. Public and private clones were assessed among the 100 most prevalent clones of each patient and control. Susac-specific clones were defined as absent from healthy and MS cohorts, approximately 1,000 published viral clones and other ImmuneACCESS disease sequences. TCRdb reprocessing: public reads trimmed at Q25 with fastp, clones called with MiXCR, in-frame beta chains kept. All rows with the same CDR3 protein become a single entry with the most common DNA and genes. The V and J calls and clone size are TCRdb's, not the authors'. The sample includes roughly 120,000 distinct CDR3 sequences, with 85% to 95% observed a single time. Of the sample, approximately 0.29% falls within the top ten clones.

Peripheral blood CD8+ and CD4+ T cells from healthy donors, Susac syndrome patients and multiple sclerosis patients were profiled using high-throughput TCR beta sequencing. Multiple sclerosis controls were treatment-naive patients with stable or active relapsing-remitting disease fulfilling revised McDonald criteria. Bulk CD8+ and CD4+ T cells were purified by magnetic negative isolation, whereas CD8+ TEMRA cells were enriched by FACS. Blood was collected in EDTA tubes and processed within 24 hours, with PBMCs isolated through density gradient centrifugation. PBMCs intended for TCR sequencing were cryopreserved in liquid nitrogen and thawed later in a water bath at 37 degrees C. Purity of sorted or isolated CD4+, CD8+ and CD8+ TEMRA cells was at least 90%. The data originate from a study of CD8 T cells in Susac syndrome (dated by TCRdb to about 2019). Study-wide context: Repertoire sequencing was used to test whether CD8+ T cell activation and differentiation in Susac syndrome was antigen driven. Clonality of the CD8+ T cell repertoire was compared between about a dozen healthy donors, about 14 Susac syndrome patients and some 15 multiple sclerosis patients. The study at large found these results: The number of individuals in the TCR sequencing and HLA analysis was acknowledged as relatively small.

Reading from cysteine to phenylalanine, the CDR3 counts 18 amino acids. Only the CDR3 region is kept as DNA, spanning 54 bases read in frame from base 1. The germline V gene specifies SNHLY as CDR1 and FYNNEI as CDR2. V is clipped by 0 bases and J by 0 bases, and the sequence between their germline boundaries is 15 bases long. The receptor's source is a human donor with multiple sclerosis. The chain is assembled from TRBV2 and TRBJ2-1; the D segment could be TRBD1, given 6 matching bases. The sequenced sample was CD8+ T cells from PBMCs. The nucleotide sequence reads TGTGCCAGCAGTGAAGCGGGGACATTCTCTAGCTCCTACAATGAGCAGTTCTTC. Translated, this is CASSEAGTFSSSYNEQFF.